Listed here are 17 T cell receptor beta chains from one sample, sequenced in a study of blood T cell repertoires in COVID-19. Clones were sequenced by immunoSEQ multiplex PCR, and TCRdb holds only the in-frame ones, with some missing. The sample holds about 150,000 clones, 75% to 90% seen once. The specimen sequenced was peripheral blood. Receptor source: a woman aged 60 to 75 with active COVID-19.

This chain uses TRBV9 with TRBJ2-7; 10 bases are a match to TRBD2. There are 14 residues in the CDR3. Germline V CDR1 and CDR2: SGDLS, YYNGEE. The V gene end was trimmed by 3 bases and the J gene end by 6 bases; junction bases not matched to a gene: 6. CDR3 residues: CASSASGGGREQYF. In DNA form, the CDR3 reads TGTGCCAGCAGCGCTAGCGGGGGAGGGCGCGAGCAGTACTTC.

This chain joins TRBV7-9 and TRBJ1-6; D gene ambiguous. Germline assignment: CDR1 SEHNR and CDR2 FQNEAQ (reference sequence). Trimming removed 1 base at V and 0 bases at J, with 7 bases between. CDR3 length equals 16 residues. The CDR3 region is CASSLEWSSYNSPLHF. CDR3 sequence (DNA): TGTGCCAGCAGCTTAGAGTGGAGCTCCTATAATTCACCCCTCCACTTT.

This chain links TRBV19 with TRBJ2-6, with 11 bases aligning to TRBD2. Germline V CDR1 and CDR2: LNHDA, SQIVND (reference sequence). V was pared by 8 bases and J by 4 bases, with 4 bases of the junction left unmatched. The CDR3 is 15 residues long. The DNA of the CDR3 is TGTGCCAGTGTTAGCGGGAGGGCCGGGGCCAACGTCCTGACTTTC. Residues: CASVSGRAGANVLTF.

This clone has just a few counts. The chain recombines TRBV28 with TRBJ2-1, with 7 positions matching TRBD2. The ends lost 1 base at V and 2 bases at J; junction bases unmatched: 17. The CDR3 length is 20 residues. Germline lookup yields CDR1 MDHEN and CDR2 SYDVKM. The CDR3 coding sequence is TGTGCCAGCAGTTTATTCCCAACCCCCCCAACGGGAGGCCCCTACAATGAGCAGTTCTTC. Translated, it gives CASSLFPTPPTGGPYNEQFF. The full variable domain, in which reference TRBV28 and TRBJ2-1 provide the parts outside the CDR3, is DVKVTQSSRYLVKRTGEKVFLECVQDMDHENMFWYRQDPGLGLRLIYFSYDVKMKEKGDIPEGYSVSREKKERFSLILESASTNQTSMYLCASSLFPTPPTGGPYNEQFFGPGTRLTVL.

The chain uses TRBV7-2 and TRBJ2-2; D is perhaps TRBD1 (6 bases). Germline V gene data show CDR1 as SGHTA and CDR2 as FQGNSA. The CDR3 spans 15 residues. V lost 5 bases, J lost 0 bases, and 10 bases lay in between. The CDR3 region has the DNA TGTGCCAGCAGCCCGGGACATACGAACACCGGGGAGCTGTTTTTT. Translating gives CASSPGHTNTGELFF.

This rearrangement joins TRBV9 to TRBJ2-2; 10 nucleotides agree with TRBD2. After removal of 0 bases from V and 6 bases from J, the junction contained 8 bases not matched to a gene. The germline V gene has CDR1 SGDLS and CDR2 YYNGEE. The CDR3 covers 17 residues. CDR3 residues: CASSVGHSSGGPGELFF. In nucleotides, the CDR3 is TGTGCCAGCAGCGTAGGCCATTCTAGCGGGGGCCCCGGGGAGCTGTTTTTT.

The rearrangement links TRBV6-4 to TRBJ2-1; TRBD2 aligns across 7 bases. The CDR3 loop spans 15 amino acids. Germline CDR1 and CDR2: MRHNA and SNTAGT. V lost 6 bases and J lost 0; bases outside the gene matches: 5. The CDR3 protein is CASRALADSYNEQFF. DNA for the CDR3: TGTGCCAGCAGAGCGCTAGCGGACTCCTACAATGAGCAGTTCTTC.

CDR3 loop: CASSYHVLAGGHEQFF. For the CDR3, the DNA is TGTGCCAGCAGTTACCACGTCTTAGCGGGAGGCCATGAGCAGTTCTTC. The genes are TRBV6-2 or TRBV6-3 and TRBJ2-1; 10 bases match TRBD2. The CDR3 totals 16 residues. Germline assignment: CDR1 MNHEY and CDR2 SVGEGT. The trim removed 2 bases at V and 8 bases at J, leaving 9 bases unmatched.

The chain has TRBV7-9 and TRBJ2-7, with a possible D match to TRBD1 (6 bases). Deletions cut 5 bases from V and 5 bases from J, with 19 bases between. Germline-derived CDR1 and CDR2 are SEHNR and FQNEAQ (reference sequence). This CDR3 is built from 15 residues. CDR3 loop: CASSPHWDTADEQYF. The CDR3 region has the DNA TGTGCCAGCAGCCCGCACTGGGACACAGCTGACGAGCAGTACTTC.

The rearrangement uses TRBV19 and TRBJ1-3, with 7 bases lining up with TRBD1. Per germline, CDR1 LNHDA and CDR2 SQIVND (reference sequence). V trimming: 3 bases; J trimming: 0 bases; junction bases outside the gene matches: 11. This CDR3 contains 18 residues. The CDR3 coding sequence is TGTGCCAGTAGTATGGTACAGGGGCGTCTACGCTCTGGAAACACCATATATTTT. Translating gives CASSMVQGRLRSGNTIYF.

CDR3 sequence reads: CASSFRTGDYEQYF. The CDR3 DNA follows: TGTGCCAGCAGCTTCAGGACAGGGGACTACGAGCAGTACTTC. The genes are TRBV13 and TRBJ2-7; 9 bases map to TRBD1. The germline gives CDR1 PRHDT, CDR2 FYEKMQ (reference sequence). V lost 3 bases, J lost 3 bases, and 3 bases stayed unmatched. The length of the CDR3 is 14 residues.

The chain uses TRBV6-2 or TRBV6-3 and TRBJ2-2; D uncertain. V lost 6 bases and J 3 bases, leaving 11 bases between the germline ends. CDR1 and CDR2 (germline): MNHEY, SVGEGT. This CDR3 comprises 14 residues. DNA of the CDR3: TGTGCCAGCAGCTCACGGTTGGACACCGGGGAGCTGTTTTTT. Its protein product is CASSSRLDTGELFF.

The chain has TRBV6-6 and TRBJ2-6; TRBD1 is a possible D gene (5 bases). Germline values: CDR1 MNHNY, CDR2 SVGAGI (reference sequence). CDR3 length: 15 residues. V lost 6 bases to trimming and J lost 2 bases, with 11 bases between them. The CDR3: CASRTDKAGANVLTF. The CDR3 nucleotides are TGTGCCAGCAGAACGGACAAGGCTGGGGCCAACGTCCTGACTTTC.

This chain uses TRBV7-3 with TRBJ2-2; 10 positions match TRBD2. This CDR3 contains 15 residues. Germline-derived CDR1 and CDR2 are SGHTA and FQGTGA. With 4 bases clipped from V and 4 bases from J, the junction kept 3 bases outside the gene matches. In DNA form, the CDR3 reads TGTGCCAGCAGCTCAGCTAGCGGGAGCACCGGGGAGCTGTTTTTT. This encodes CASSSASGSTGELFF. The entire variable domain, with the rest obtained from reference TRBV7-3 and TRBJ2-2, is as follows: GAGVSQTPSNKVTEKGKYVELRCDPISGHTALYWYRQSLGQGPEFLIYFQGTGAADDSGLPNDRFFAVRPEGSVSTLKIQRTERGDSAVYLCASSSASGSTGELFFGEGSRLTVL.

This clone was seen only once. The chain uses TRBV18 and TRBJ1-3, with 10 bases fitting TRBD1. The ends lost 6 bases at V and 3 bases at J; junction bases unmatched: 17. Per the germline V gene, CDR1 is KGHSH and CDR2 is LQKENI. The CDR3 spans 19 residues. The CDR3 bases are TGTGCCAGCTCTCGCGGGCCCGGGACAGGGGATTTCCTTGGAAACACCATATATTTT. Protein product: CASSRGPGTGDFLGNTIYF.

Only a few counts were recorded for this clone. The chain is built from TRBV5-5 and TRBJ1-1; D remains ambiguous. Trimming took off 7 bases at V and 0 bases at J, with 13 bases between the two ends. Per germline, CDR1 SGHKS and CDR2 YYEKEE (reference sequence). The CDR3 consists of 14 residues. CDR3 DNA sequence: TGTGCCAGCCGACGGACGGAGGTGAACACTGAAGCTTTCTTT. It specifies CASRRTEVNTEAFF.

This clone occurred once. The chain employs TRBV2 and TRBJ2-3, with D uncertain. Germline CDR1 is SNHLY and CDR2 is FYNNEI. Trimming left V 8 bases short and J 3 bases short, with 12 bases between. The CDR3 consists of 13 residues. The CDR3 sequence is CASLERLTDTQYF. DNA of the CDR3: TGTGCCAGCCTCGAGAGACTGACAGATACGCAGTATTTT. Supplemented by reference TRBV2 and TRBJ2-3, the full variable domain reads EPEVTQTPSHQVTQMGQEVILRCVPISNHLYFYWYRQILGQKVEFLVSFYNNEISEKSEIFDDQFSVERPDGSNFTLKIRSTKLEDSAMYFCASLERLTDTQYFGPGTRLTVL.